One sample yielded the 21 T cell receptor beta chains listed below, sequenced in a study of T cell responses to AZD1222 COVID-19 vaccine. Assay: immunoSEQ multiplex PCR; the TCRdb copy retains only in-frame clones and omits some. This sample yields approximately 190,000 clones, of which around 92% are seen a single time; 1% to 1.5% belongs to the top ten. Sample: peripheral blood, taken on day 0 of AZD1222 vaccination. The origin of the receptors is an adult in good health.

This clone has just a few counts. This chain joins TRBV5-4 and TRBJ1-1; 8 bases agree with TRBD1. The V gene end was trimmed by 5 bases and the J gene end by 4 bases; junction bases not matched to a gene: 10. Germline V lookup: CDR1 SGHNT, CDR2 YYREEE (reference sequence). The CDR3 runs 15 residues. The CDR3 sequence is CASRPTGAPSTEAFF. The CDR3 nucleotides read TGTGCCAGCAGACCGACAGGGGCGCCCAGCACTGAAGCTTTCTTT.

This clone appeared a single time. This rearrangement joins TRBV29-1 to TRBJ1-4; 11 bases agree with TRBD1. V shed 0 bases, J shed 10 bases, and the junction held 7 bases outside the gene matches. This CDR3 region has 15 residues. The V gene's germline CDR1 is SQVTM and CDR2 ANQGSEA. The CDR3 DNA sequence: TGCAGCGTTGAAGACGGGACAGGGGGAGAAGTAAAACTGTTTTTT. This sequence encodes CSVEDGTGGEVKLFF.

The gene calls are TRBV18 and TRBJ1-1; D not certain. CDR3 size: 13 residues. Germline CDR1 reads KGHSH; CDR2 reads LQKENI. V lost 7 bases and J 1 base, leaving 10 bases between the germline ends. The chain's CDR3 is CASLKGGNTEAFF. The CDR3 DNA reads as TGTGCCAGCTTAAAAGGTGGGAACACTGAAGCTTTCTTT.

V usage is TRBV9 and J usage is TRBJ2-5, with D perhaps TRBD2 (6 bases). The CDR3 covers 16 residues. Deletions cut 3 bases from V and 5 bases from J, with 20 bases between. CDR1 is SGDLS and CDR2 is YYNGEE in the germline V gene. This CDR3 is CASSGGVGGARETQYF. The CDR3 coding sequence is TGTGCCAGCAGCGGTGGAGTGGGGGGAGCCAGGGAGACCCAGTACTTC.

V gene TRBV7-8 combines with J gene TRBJ2-2; no firm D call. This CDR3 has 15 residues. Germline V lookup: CDR1 SGHVS, CDR2 FQNEAQ. The V gene lost 5 bases and the J gene lost 4 bases, with 14 bases spanning the gap. This chain's CDR3 is CASSLPKPVTGELFF. In DNA, the CDR3 is TGTGCCAGCAGCCTGCCCAAGCCCGTCACCGGGGAGCTGTTTTTT.

This chain uses TRBV10-3 with TRBJ2-1; perhaps TRBD2 as D (5 bases). Trimming stripped 5 bases from V and 15 bases from J, with 17 bases between. This CDR3 has 12 residues. Germline CDR1 reads ENHRY; CDR2 reads SYGVKD. The CDR3 is CAISPSSSHRFF. The DNA for the CDR3 is TGTGCCATCAGTCCCTCTAGCTCTCACCGGTTCTTC.

The CDR3 nucleotides read TGTGCCAGCAGTTACGGGACAGGGGAAAAACTGTTTTTT. Amino acids: CASSYGTGEKLFF. The chain recombines TRBV6-6 with TRBJ1-4; 9 bases are shared with TRBD1. Trimming cost V 2 bases and J 8 bases; bases outside gene matches: 0. Germline CDR1 and CDR2: MNHNY and SVGAGI (reference sequence). The length of the CDR3 is 13 residues.

The chain couples TRBV19 to TRBJ1-1, with D unclear. CDR1 and CDR2 from the germline V gene are LNHDA and SQIVND (reference sequence). The CDR3 runs to 13 residues. Trimming took 1 base from V and 4 from J, leaving 7 bases between them. CDR3 sequence (DNA): TGTGCCAGTAGTATAGGTCAGTCCACTGAAGCTTTCTTT. It yields the protein CASSIGQSTEAFF. The variable domain in full, completed from reference TRBV19 and TRBJ1-1, reads DGGITQSPKYLFRKEGQNVTLSCEQNLNHDAMYWYRQDPGQGLRLIYYSQIVNDFQKGDIAEGYSVSREKKESFPLTVTSAQKNPTAFYLCASSIGQSTEAFFGQGTRLTVV.

This sequence joins TRBV6-5 and TRBJ1-1; 9 nucleotides agree with TRBD1. This CDR3 is 14 amino acids long. CDR1 and CDR2 (germline): MNHEY, SVGAGI. V shed 6 bases, J shed 5 bases, and the junction held 7 bases outside the gene matches. CDR3 sequence: CASRTGGSKTEAFF. The CDR3 DNA follows: TGTGCCAGCAGAACAGGGGGCAGTAAGACTGAAGCTTTCTTT.

The chain employs TRBV5-4 and TRBJ1-2, with TRBD1 as a possible D gene (6 bases). The CDR3 has 15 residues. Trimming shortened V by 6 bases and J by 1 base, and 16 bases separated the two germline ends. Germline lookup yields CDR1 SGHNT and CDR2 YYREEE (reference sequence). In DNA form, the CDR3 reads TGTGCCAGCACCCCTGGGGGGGGCTATAACTATGGCTACACCTTC. Its translation is CASTPGGGYNYGYTF.

The CDR3 loop reads CASSYMDEQFF. In DNA, the CDR3 is TGTGCCAGCAGTTACATGGATGAGCAGTTCTTC. The rearrangement uses TRBV6-5 and TRBJ2-1; D not resolved. The V end lost 2 bases, the J end lost 8 bases, and 4 bases lay between the germline ends. This CDR3 region has 11 residues. Germline CDR1 is MNHEY and CDR2 is SVGAGI.

This chain uses TRBV7-8 with TRBJ1-5, with 11 positions matching TRBD1. CDR1 and CDR2 from the germline V gene are SGHVS and FQNEAQ. The CDR3 has 17 amino acids. The V gene end was trimmed by 6 bases and the J gene end by 7 bases; junction bases not matched to a gene: 14. CDR3 amino acids: CASSPQIGQGAGQPQHF. The CDR3 bases are TGTGCCAGCAGTCCTCAGATCGGACAGGGGGCAGGGCAGCCCCAGCATTTT.

This clone was observed a few times. The chain uses TRBV6-2 or TRBV6-3 and TRBJ2-2; 8 bases line up with TRBD2. CDR1 MNHEY and CDR2 SVGEGT come from the germline V gene. The CDR3 runs 19 residues. The V gene end was trimmed by 0 bases and the J gene end by 4 bases; junction bases not matched to a gene: 13. In nucleotides, the CDR3 is TGTGCCAGCAGTTACTCGAGATTTTCCGGGGGGGCATTCACCGGGGAGCTGTTTTTT. Its translation: CASSYSRFSGGAFTGELFF.

The rearrangement uses TRBV20-1 and TRBJ2-3; D gene ambiguous. Germline loops: CDR1 DFQATT, CDR2 SNEGSKA (reference sequence). This CDR3 region has 14 residues. V was clipped by 3 bases and J by 0 bases, with 10 bases between them. This CDR3 reads CSASIPASTDTQYF. The CDR3 nucleotides are TGCAGTGCTAGTATTCCGGCTAGCACAGATACGCAGTATTTT.

This clone has just a few counts. This chain connects TRBV4-1 to TRBJ2-1, with D perhaps matching TRBD1 or TRBD2 (5 bases each). V was cut by 0 bases and J by 3 bases, with 12 bases left in between. CDR1 and CDR2 (germline): MGHRA, YSYEKL. This CDR3 contains 16 residues. CDR3 nucleotides: TGCGCCAGCAGCCAAGATTGGGGGACGGACTACAATGAGCAGTTCTTC. Translating gives CASSQDWGTDYNEQFF.

The chain couples TRBV18 to TRBJ2-3, with D tentatively TRBD1 or TRBD2 (5 bases each). This CDR3 is built from 14 residues. Trimming left V 3 bases short and J 2 bases short, with 9 bases between. Germline assignment: CDR1 KGHSH and CDR2 LQKENI. DNA of the CDR3: TGTGCCAGCTCACCTACGGGGACCACAGATACGCAGTATTTT. Amino acid sequence: CASSPTGTTDTQYF.

V gene TRBV6-2 or TRBV6-3 combines with J gene TRBJ1-6, with TRBD1 as a possible D gene (6 bases). The V gene's germline CDR1 is MNHEY and CDR2 SVGEGT. V lost 4 bases and J 6 bases, leaving 10 bases between the germline ends. There are 14 residues in the CDR3. DNA of the CDR3: TGTGCCAGCAGTTCACAAGGGGGTAATTCACCCCTCCACTTT. Translating it yields CASSSQGGNSPLHF.

The gene calls are TRBV5-1 and TRBJ1-6, with 9 bases lining up with TRBD1. The germline CDR1 and CDR2 sequences are SGHRS and YFSETQ. The CDR3 length is 17 residues. J lost 7 bases, V lost 2 bases, and 10 bases had no gene match. The CDR3 DNA sequence: TGCGCCAGCAGCTTCGGACAGGGGACCGTTTCGAATTCACCCCTCCACTTT. Its translation is CASSFGQGTVSNSPLHF.

V usage is TRBV9 and J usage is TRBJ1-1, with TRBD1 as a possible D gene (6 bases). Germline CDR1 reads SGDLS; CDR2 reads YYNGEE. This CDR3 has 15 residues. Trimming removed 0 bases at V and 4 bases at J, with 13 bases between. The CDR3 sequence: CASSVVAGAVTEAFF. The CDR3 DNA reads as TGTGCCAGCAGCGTAGTGGCAGGGGCCGTCACTGAAGCTTTCTTT. The full variable domain, rest sourced from reference TRBV9 and TRBJ1-1, is DSGVTQTPKHLITATGQRVTLRCSPRSGDLSVYWYQQSLDQGLQFLIQYYNGEERAKGNILERFSAQQFPDLHSELNLSSLELGDSALYFCASSVVAGAVTEAFFGQGTRLTVV.

V usage is TRBV6-6 and J usage is TRBJ1-5; 8 bases line up with TRBD1. The CDR3 runs to 13 residues. Unmatched junction bases numbered 8, after V lost 8 bases and J lost 8 bases. Germline CDR1 reads MNHNY; CDR2 reads SVGAGI (reference sequence). CDR3 region: CASLPGQGEPQHF. The CDR3, as DNA: TGTGCCAGCCTCCCAGGACAGGGAGAGCCCCAGCATTTT.

This clone has just one count. The gene calls are TRBV18 and TRBJ2-3, with a tentative D call TRBD2 (6 bases). The V gene's germline CDR1 is KGHSH and CDR2 LQKENI. V shed 2 bases and J shed 1 base, with 10 bases lying between them. This CDR3 comprises 15 residues. The chain's CDR3 is CASSPTGDGTDTQYF. In nucleotides, the CDR3 is TGTGCCAGCTCACCAACGGGGGACGGCACAGATACGCAGTATTTT. The entire variable domain, with the rest obtained from reference TRBV18 and TRBJ2-3, is as follows: NAGVMQNPRHLVRRRGQEARLRCSPMKGHSHVYWYRQLPEEGLKFMVYLQKENIIDESGMPKERFSAEFPKEGPSILRIQQVVRGDSAAYFCASSPTGDGTDTQYFGPGTRLTVL.